The TCR beta chain under discussion was sequenced for a study of a mutant IDH1 vaccine in newly diagnosed glioma. Study as a whole: Patients received vaccination from 4-6 weeks after radiotherapy alone, or with temozolomide cycles. Antecedent treatment encompassed radiotherapy, temozolomide, or their combination; the majority received both. Study outcomes and limitations: Among all patients, vaccine-induced immune responses occurred in 85% to 95%.

CDR1 SGHRS and CDR2 YFSETQ come from the germline V gene. CDR3 length: 13 residues. V was shortened by 0 bases and J by 5 bases, with 8 bases between the two germline ends. Some clones are missing from TCRdb's copy, which holds only in-frame ones; the method was immunoSEQ multiplex PCR. The table includes tens of thousands of clones, approximately 81% detected once. Described time point: week 35, safety follow-up. Topical imiquimod was applied with each vaccine dose, which held 300 ug of mutant IDH1 20-mer peptide. A note on this clone: Its antigen is as yet unknown.

This TCR came from a woman aged 18-30 years with glioma. The chain is built from TRBV5-1 and TRBJ1-2, with D unclear. Sequences were derived from PBMCs, sampled from a glioma patient whose treatment included an IDH1 peptide vaccine. CDR3 sequence: CASSLDGEYGYTF. The DNA for the CDR3 is TGCGCCAGCAGCTTGGACGGGGAATATGGCTACACCTTC.